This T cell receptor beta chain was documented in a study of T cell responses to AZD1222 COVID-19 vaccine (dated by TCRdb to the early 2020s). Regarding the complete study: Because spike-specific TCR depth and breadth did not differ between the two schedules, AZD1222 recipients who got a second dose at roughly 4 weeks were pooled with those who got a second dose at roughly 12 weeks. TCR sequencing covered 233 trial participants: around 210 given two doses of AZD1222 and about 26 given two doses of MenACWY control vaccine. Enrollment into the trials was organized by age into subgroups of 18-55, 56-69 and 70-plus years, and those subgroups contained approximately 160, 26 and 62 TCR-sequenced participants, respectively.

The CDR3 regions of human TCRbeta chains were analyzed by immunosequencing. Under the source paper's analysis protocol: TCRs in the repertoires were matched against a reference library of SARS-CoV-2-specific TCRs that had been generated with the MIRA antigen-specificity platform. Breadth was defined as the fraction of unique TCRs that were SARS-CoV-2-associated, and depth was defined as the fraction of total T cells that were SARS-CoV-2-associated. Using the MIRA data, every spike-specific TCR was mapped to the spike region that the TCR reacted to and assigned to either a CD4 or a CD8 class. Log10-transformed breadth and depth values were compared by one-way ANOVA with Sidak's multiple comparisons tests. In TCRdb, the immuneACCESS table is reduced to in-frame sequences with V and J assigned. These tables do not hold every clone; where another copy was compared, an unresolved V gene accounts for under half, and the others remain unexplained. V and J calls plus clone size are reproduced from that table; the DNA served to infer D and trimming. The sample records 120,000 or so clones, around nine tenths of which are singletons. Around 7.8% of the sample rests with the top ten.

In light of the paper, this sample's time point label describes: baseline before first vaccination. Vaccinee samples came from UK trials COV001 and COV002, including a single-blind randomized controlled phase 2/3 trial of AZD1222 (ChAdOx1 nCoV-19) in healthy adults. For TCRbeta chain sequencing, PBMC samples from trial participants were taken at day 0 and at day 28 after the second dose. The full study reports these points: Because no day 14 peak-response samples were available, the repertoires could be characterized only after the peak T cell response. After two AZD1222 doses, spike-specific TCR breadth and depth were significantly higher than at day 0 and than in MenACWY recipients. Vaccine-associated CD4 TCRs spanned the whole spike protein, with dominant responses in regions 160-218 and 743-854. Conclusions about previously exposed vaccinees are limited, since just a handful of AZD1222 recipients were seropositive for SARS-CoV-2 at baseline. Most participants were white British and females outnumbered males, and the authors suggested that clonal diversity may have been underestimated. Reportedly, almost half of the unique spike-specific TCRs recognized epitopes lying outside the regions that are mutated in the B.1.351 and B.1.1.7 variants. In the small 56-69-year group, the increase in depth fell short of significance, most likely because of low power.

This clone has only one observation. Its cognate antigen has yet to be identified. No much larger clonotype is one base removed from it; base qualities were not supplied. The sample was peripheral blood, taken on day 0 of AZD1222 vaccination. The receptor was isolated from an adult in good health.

CDR3 loop: CASSSRDLLTGELFF. The nucleotide sequence reads as follows: TGTGCCAGTAGTAGCCGGGACCTTCTCACCGGGGAGCTGTTTTTT. The V and J segments used are TRBV19 and TRBJ2-2; the D match is possibly TRBD1 or TRBD2, with 5 bases aligned in each. Its CDR3 holds 15 amino acids, cysteine through phenylalanine. The kept DNA is CDR3 alone, 45 bases in frame from the first base. Trimming costs V 4 bases and J 4 bases, and their ends lie 13 bases apart. CDR1 is given as LNHDA and CDR2 as SQIVND, both from the germline V gene (reference sequence).